This T cell receptor beta chain was sequenced during a study of beta chain features in type 1 diabetes. Study-wide results and caveats: TCRB CDR3s from Type 1 diabetes patients were moderately but significantly shorter in all four CD4+ subsets.

cDNA synthesis used the whole RNA isolate, giving expressed TCRB sequences. Generated by immunoSEQ multiplex PCR, the TCRdb table keeps only in-frame clones and is missing some. The table includes 200,000 to 300,000 clones, around 14% detected once. This clone turned up a few times. Its antigen is not known. The clonotype originates from a man aged 25 to 40 with type 1 diabetes. Sequences were obtained from naive CD4+ T cells from blood.

The CDR3 protein is CAISGEYGNQPQHF. The CDR3 coding sequence is TGTGCCATCAGTGGGGAGTATGGCAATCAGCCCCAGCATTTT. The rearrangement uses TRBV10-3 and TRBJ1-5; D unclear. The germline V and J ends were trimmed by 4 bases and 2 bases, with 9 bases remaining between them. The CDR3 runs to 14 residues. Germline CDR1 and CDR2: ENHRY and SYGVKD.